Listed below are T cell receptor beta chains from one sample, sequenced in a study of T cells after yellow fever vaccination. TCRdb reprocessed the 5' RACE reads with MiXCR, giving one entry per CDR3 protein. Here the sample spans some 240,000 distinct CDR3 sequences, about 5.2% being singletons. The sequenced sample was CD4+ T cells sorted from PBMCs, obtained on the day of the yellow fever booster vaccination. The receptors derive from a man younger than 35 who received the YFV17D yellow fever vaccine. The CDR3 runs from the conserved cysteine through the conserved F or W. A D gene is named only where the DNA matches it firmly. Clone size is not always given. Where it is, it says once, few, many or a class for expanded clones.

TRBV6-2/TRBV6-3	few	TRBJ2-1	NA	TGTGCCAGCGGGGTGAAACGGGATGAGCAGTTCTTC	CASGVKRDEQFF
TRBV6-2/TRBV6-3	few	TRBJ2-1	NA	TGTGCCAGCAGTTACAAGACGGACTATCTTGAGCAGTTCTTC	CASSYKTDYLEQFF
TRBV6-5	NA	TRBJ2-7	NA	TGTGCCAGCAGTTACTCACCCTGGTCCTACGAGCAGTACTTC	CASSYSPWSYEQYF
TRBV12-3/TRBV12-4	few	TRBJ1-6	NA	TGTGCCAGCCAGTCGGGGGTAAATTCACCCCTCCACTTT	CASQSGVNSPLHF
TRBV4-2	NA	TRBJ2-3	NA	TGTGCCAGCAGCCAAAAGACAGGGGTTAGCGGGTCAGATACGCAGTATTTT	CASSQKTGVSGSDTQYF
TRBV11-2	many	TRBJ2-3	NA	TGTGCCAGCAGGCCGTGGGGGGCGATCACAGATACGCAGTATTTT	CASRPWGAITDTQYF
TRBV7-2	NA	TRBJ1-6	TRBD1	TGTGCCAGCAGTTCGGCTGGGACAGGTTATAATTCACCCCTCCACTTT	CASSSAGTGYNSPLHF
TRBV6-1	few	TRBJ2-2	NA	TGTGCCAGCAGTGAATTCTCCCCCGGGGAGCTGTTTTTT	CASSEFSPGELFF
TRBV20-1	many	TRBJ2-5	NA	TGCAGTGGGCCGGACGGGCAAGAGACCCAGTACTTC	CSGPDGQETQYF
TRBV19	few	TRBJ1-4	NA	TGTGCCAGTAGTATGAGGCGGGAAAAACTGTTTTTT	CASSMRREKLFF
TRBV10-3	few	TRBJ2-5	NA	TGTGCCATCAGTGAGGGCGATCAGTCGGCTACAGAGACCCAGTACTTC	CAISEGDQSATETQYF
TRBV11-2	few	TRBJ1-4	NA	TGTGCCAGCCGCTCGGTCCGAGGGACAATGGGTGGAAAACTGTTTTTT	CASRSVRGTMGGKLFF
TRBV7-2	many	TRBJ1-5	NA	TGTGCCAGCAGCTGGGGAGGGGGGAGCAATCAGCCCCAGCATTTT	CASSWGGGSNQPQHF
TRBV4-3	NA	TRBJ2-2	TRBD2	TGCGCCAGCAGCCAAGAGGGGGGGAGAACCGGGGAGCTGTTTTTT	CASSQEGGRTGELFF
TRBV6-2/TRBV6-3	many	TRBJ2-3	NA	TGTGCCAGCAGTTATGGCGGGACCACAGATACGCAGTATTTT	CASSYGGTTDTQYF
TRBV12-3/TRBV12-4	many	TRBJ1-5	NA	TGTGCCAGCAGCTCATCCTACGGGGCATCTCAGCCCCAGCATTTT	CASSSSYGASQPQHF
TRBV30	NA	TRBJ2-2	NA	TGTGCCTGGAGTGTCCGCGGGCGCCCCGGGGAGCTGTTTTTT	CAWSVRGRPGELFF
TRBV21-1	few	TRBJ1-6	NA	TGTGCCAGCAGCAAATGGTGGGACGGAGAAAATTCACCCCTCCACTTT	CASSKWWDGENSPLHF
TRBV10-3	few	TRBJ2-2	TRBD1	TGTGCCATCGGGGGGACAGGGGGCTCCGGGGAGCTGTTTTTT	CAIGGTGGSGELFF
TRBV2	few	TRBJ1-2	NA	TGTGCCAGCAGCGCGTATCCTAACTATGGCTACACCTTC	CASSAYPNYGYTF
TRBV7-2	few	TRBJ2-7	NA	TGTGCCAGCAGCTTCTACCAGGGTACCTACGAGCAGTACTTC	CASSFYQGTYEQYF
TRBV5-4	NA	TRBJ2-5	TRBD1	TGTGCCAGCAGCTTGGCCAGGGGGTCGGGAGAGACCCAGTACTTC	CASSLARGSGETQYF
TRBV20-1	many	TRBJ1-1	NA	TGCAGTGCTAGAGATGGTGGTGGGGGTGGTACTGAAGCTTTCTTT	CSARDGGGGGTEAFF
TRBV7-3	many	TRBJ1-5	NA	TGTGCCAGCAGCTCCTTTCCGGGCCAGCCCCAGCATTTT	CASSSFPGQPQHF
TRBV12-3/TRBV12-4	many	TRBJ1-6	NA	TGTGCCAGCAGTCCGACTGCAAATTCACCCCTCCACTTT	CASSPTANSPLHF
TRBV28	few	TRBJ1-5	NA	TGTGCCAGCAGTTATACGGGGAGGAGCAATCAGCCCCAGCATTTT	CASSYTGRSNQPQHF
TRBV5-5	NA	TRBJ2-7	NA	TGTGCCAGCAGCCGACAATTACGAAATGTGGGGTTCTACGAGCAGTACTTC	CASSRQLRNVGFYEQYF
TRBV5-6	few	TRBJ2-1	NA	TGTGCCAGCAGCTTGGTTTCTGACAAACTTCGGGATGAGCAGTTCTTC	CASSLVSDKLRDEQFF
TRBV5-1	NA	TRBJ2-2	NA	TGCGCCAGCAGCCTGTCCCCTATAAACTCGAACACCGGGGAGCTGTTTTTT	CASSLSPINSNTGELFF
TRBV4-3	few	TRBJ2-3	NA	TGCGCCAGCAGCCAAGTCGGGGATGCAGATACGCAGTATTTT	CASSQVGDADTQYF
TRBV20-1	NA	TRBJ1-5	NA	TGCAGTGCTAGAGACTTGGTGCGGCGGGGGACCGTCAATCAGCCCCAGCATTTT	CSARDLVRRGTVNQPQHF
TRBV27	NA	TRBJ1-5	NA	TGTGCCAGCAGACGGACAATCAACAATCAGCCCCAGCATTTT	CASRRTINNQPQHF
TRBV7-2	few	TRBJ2-5	NA	TGTGCCAGCAGCTCGAGCCAGGATGGCAAGAAGACCCAGTACTTC	CASSSSQDGKKTQYF
TRBV6-6	few	TRBJ1-2	NA	TGTGCCAGCCATACCGGTGGGGGTCGTCGCGGCTACACCTTC	CASHTGGGRRGYTF
TRBV7-6	NA	TRBJ1-1	NA	TGTGCCAGCAGCCATAGCCAATTACGGGGCGGGACTGAAGCTTTCTTT	CASSHSQLRGGTEAFF
TRBV7-8	NA	TRBJ1-5	NA	TGTGCCAGCGGGGCAGGGATCGGTCAGCCCCAGCATTTT	CASGAGIGQPQHF
TRBV7-8	NA	TRBJ2-5	TRBD2	TGTGCCAGCAGCCCGGGACTAGCGGAGACCCAGTACTTC	CASSPGLAETQYF
TRBV7-3	many	TRBJ2-3	NA	TGTGCCAGCAGCTTAACCCGACTAAACACAGATACGCAGTATTTT	CASSLTRLNTDTQYF
TRBV3-1	NA	TRBJ2-5	NA	TGTGCCAGCAACCACGGGACGGGGCACCAAGAGACCCAGTACTTC	CASNHGTGHQETQYF
TRBV14	few	TRBJ2-1	NA	TGTGCCAGCAGCCAAATTGCCGCGACGATCAGCTCCTACAATGAGCAGTTCTTC	CASSQIAATISSYNEQFF
TRBV5-1	few	TRBJ2-3	TRBD2	TGCGCCAGCAGCTTGGCACTAGCGGGCGCGGGGGATACGCAGTATTTT	CASSLALAGAGDTQYF
TRBV7-9	many	TRBJ1-6	NA	TGTGCCAGCAGCTTATACAGGCGGCCTAATTCACCCCTCCACTTT	CASSLYRRPNSPLHF
TRBV20-1	few	TRBJ2-1	TRBD1	TGCAGTGCTCGATTGGGACAGGGGGCAAGAAATGAGCAGTTCTTC	CSARLGQGARNEQFF
TRBV14	NA	TRBJ1-4	NA	TGTGCCAGCAGCCCACGACGGCCTAATGAAAAACTGTTTTTT	CASSPRRPNEKLFF
TRBV6-2/TRBV6-3	many	TRBJ2-1	TRBD1	TGTGCCAGCAGTTACTCAGAACAGGGGTACTTCAATGAGCAGTTCTTC	CASSYSEQGYFNEQFF
TRBV4-3	NA	TRBJ2-1	TRBD2	TGCGCCAGCAGCCACCCGGGACTAGCGGGGGGGGGTGAGCAGTTCTTC	CASSHPGLAGGGEQFF
TRBV7-3	NA	TRBJ2-5	NA	TGTGCCAGCAGCTCCACCGGGACACCCCAAGAGACCCAGTACTTC	CASSSTGTPQETQYF
TRBV6-2/TRBV6-3	many	TRBJ2-5	NA	TGTGCCAGCAGTTACTCTGGCGTCGGCGGGGAGACCCAGTACTTC	CASSYSGVGGETQYF
TRBV6-2/TRBV6-3	NA	TRBJ2-3	TRBD2	TGTGCCAGCAGTTACTCTGGCGGGGGGAACACAGATACGCAGTATTTT	CASSYSGGGNTDTQYF